A single sample gave rise to the 5 T cell receptor beta chains below, sequenced in a study of T cell repertoires in cytomegalovirus infection. One entry per CDR3 protein, called by TCRdb with MiXCR from the reads. This sample yields roughly 720,000 distinct CDR3 sequences, of which about a third are seen a single time; about 2.8% belongs to the top ten. Material: PBMCs. The receptors stem from a human donor in good health (CMV status not recorded). Some clones in this sample may be carry-over from other donors' samples.

As for this clonotype: Its ends do not fully match the called genes, so a read error is possible. The chain is built from TRBV7-9 and TRBJ2-1; D unclear. Per the germline V gene, CDR1 is SEHNR and CDR2 is FQNEAQ (reference sequence). There are 13 residues in the CDR3. CDR3: CASSLPSADEQLF. Here the CDR3 DNA reads TGTGCCAGCAGCTTACCCAGCGCTGATGAGCAGTTATTC.

The chain uses TRBV28 and TRBJ2-7, with TRBD1 identical over 9 bases. The V segment lost 5 bases and the J segment 0 bases; nucleotides outside the gene matches: 8. The length of the CDR3 is 16 residues. CDR1 MDHEN and CDR2 SYDVKM come from the germline V gene. The CDR3 sequence is CASSAPGQGSSYEQYF. The DNA for the CDR3 is TGTGCCAGCAGTGCCCCGGGACAGGGTTCCTCCTACGAGCAGTACTTC.

The chain recombines TRBV4-3 with TRBJ2-1; 10 bases line up with TRBD2. Losses at the gene ends were 0 bases for V and 5 bases for J; bases not matched to a gene: 10. Germline loops: CDR1 LGHNA, CDR2 YSLEER. The CDR3 is 18 residues long. CDR3 loop: CASSQELAGVGINNEQFF. CDR3 DNA: TGCGCCAGCAGCCAAGAGCTAGCGGGAGTGGGAATTAACAATGAGCAGTTCTTC.

Notes on this clonotype: The conserved final phenylalanine or tryptophan is absent from the CDR3, which likely points to a read error. This chain uses TRBV7-2 with TRBJ2-3; D possibly uses TRBD1 or TRBD2 (5 bases each). Germline CDR1 SGHTA, CDR2 FQGNSA. The CDR3 extends over 15 amino acids. V was trimmed by 1 base and J by 0 bases, leaving 8 bases between them. The CDR3 sequence is CASSLVGGSTDTQYL. The CDR3 DNA is TGTGCCAGCAGCTTAGTTGGGGGTAGCACAGATACGCAGTATTTG.

For this clonotype: Being one base from a much bigger clone, this may be a read error. This chain joins TRBV12-3 or TRBV12-4 and TRBJ2-6, with D possibly TRBD1 on 5 matching bases. CDR3 length: 14 amino acids. Here the CDR3 DNA reads TGTGCCAGCAGTCCGTTATCTGGGGCCAACGACCTGACTTTC. Translating gives CASSPLSGANDLTF.